Presented here are 16 T cell receptor beta chains from one specimen sequenced in a study of blood T cell repertoires in COVID-19. Method: immunoSEQ multiplex PCR; TCRdb's copy keeps in-frame clones and lacks some. This sample yields approximately 480,000 clones, of which about 88% are seen a single time; roughly 0.92% belongs to the top ten. Sequencing was performed on peripheral blood. The receptors here all came from a man between 18 and 35 years old with COVID-19, enrolled during active disease.

This chain joins TRBV21-1 and TRBJ2-7; the table's D call TRBD1 went unverified against the DNA. TRBV21-1 is recorded as a pseudogene. The CDR3 is 15 amino acids. The CDR3 here is CASSVGPDSSYEQYF. The CDR3 nucleotides read TGTGCCAGCAGCGTAGGACCGGACAGCAGCTACGAGCAGTACTTC.

For the CDR3, the DNA is TGTGCCAGCAGGAGAGACAGGGGCACAGATACGCAGTATTTT. Protein: CASRRDRGTDTQYF. This rearrangement joins TRBV6-5 to TRBJ2-3; 7 positions agree with TRBD1. This CDR3 spans 14 amino acids. Germline assignment: CDR1 MNHEY and CDR2 SVGAGI. The V and J ends lost 6 bases and 1 base, in that order; junction bases with no gene match: 4.

In its sample, this clone was seen once. The V call is TRBV5-1, the J call TRBJ1-2; maybe TRBD1 (5 bases). The length of the CDR3 is 13 residues. Germline lookup yields CDR1 SGHRS and CDR2 YFSETQ. With 3 bases removed from V and 6 bases from J, the gap between germline ends came to 12 bases. The CDR3 DNA reads as TGCGCCAGCAGCTGGGGGGTAAACGATGGCTACACCTTC. Protein sequence: CASSWGVNDGYTF.

The chain couples TRBV13 to TRBJ2-1; tentative D call: TRBD2 (6 bases). V dropped 8 bases and J dropped 6 bases, with 14 bases sitting between them. This CDR3 region has 13 residues. Germline V gives CDR1 PRHDT, CDR2 FYEKMQ (reference sequence). CDR3 nucleotides: TGTGCCAGCGCCGGAGGGAGTGGCAATGAGCAGTTCTTC. This translates into CASAGGSGNEQFF.

The V gene is TRBV18, the J gene TRBJ2-1, with a possible D match to TRBD2 (6 bases). Germline V gene sequence: CDR1 KGHSH, CDR2 LQKENI. CDR3 length: 16 residues. V lost 3 bases, J lost 1 base, and 13 bases lay in between. The CDR3 loop reads CASSPLGGGSYNEQFF. The CDR3 nucleotides read TGTGCCAGCTCACCGTTGGGGGGAGGATCCTACAATGAGCAGTTCTTC.

The V and J genes are TRBV11-2 and TRBJ2-7; 9 bases map to TRBD2. The CDR3 spans 16 residues. CDR1 SGHAT and CDR2 FQNNGV come from the germline V gene. V trimming: 4 bases; J trimming: 2 bases; junction bases outside the gene matches: 9. The CDR3 loop reads CASSYPSGTLTYEQYF. CDR3 bases: TGTGCCAGCAGCTATCCTAGCGGGACCTTAACCTACGAGCAGTACTTC.

In its sample, this clone was seen once. This sequence joins TRBV7-8 and TRBJ2-7; TRBD1 might be the D (6 bases). CDR1 and CDR2 from the germline V gene are SGHVS and FQNEAQ. There are 17 residues in the CDR3. Trimming left V 5 bases short and J 2 bases short, with 22 bases between. CDR3 in DNA: TGTGCCAGCAGCCCTTCGGGGCAGGGGTGGCAGACCTACGAGCAGTACTTC. Amino acid sequence: CASSPSGQGWQTYEQYF. Filled out from reference TRBV7-8 and TRBJ2-7, the complete variable domain reads GAGVSQSPRYKVAKRGQDVALRCDPISGHVSLFWYQQALGQGPEFLTYFQNEAQLDKSGLPSDRFFAERPEGSVSTLKIQRTQQEDSAVYLCASSPSGQGWQTYEQYFGPGTRLTVT.

A word on this clone: The junction differs from germline at one of its ends, possibly a read error. The V and J genes are TRBV7-7 and TRBJ2-7; 8 bases line up with TRBD2. CDR1 is SSHAT, CDR2 FNYEAQ, per germline (reference sequence). The CDR3 runs 17 residues. The CDR3 coding sequence is TGTGCTAGCAGCCCGGAGGGGACGGGGGGGCGACTCTACGAGCAGTACTTC. Amino acid sequence: CASSPEGTGGRLYEQYF.

The V call is TRBV2, the J call TRBJ1-6; a weak D match, TRBD1 (6 bases). CDR3 size: 14 residues. The V end was cut by 6 bases, the J end by 6 bases, with 12 bases between. Germline lookup yields CDR1 SNHLY and CDR2 FYNNEI. CDR3 protein: CASRIGQFNSPLHF. The CDR3 nucleotides are TGTGCCAGCAGGATCGGACAGTTTAATTCACCCCTCCACTTT.

The chain couples TRBV10-3 to TRBJ1-5; D possibly corresponds to TRBD1 (6 bases). This CDR3 is 12 amino acids long. The germline gives CDR1 ENHRY, CDR2 SYGVKD. V lost 10 bases, J lost 5 bases, and 12 bases lay in between. The CDR3 loop is CATGTYDQPQHF. Here the CDR3 DNA reads TGTGCCACCGGGACATACGATCAGCCCCAGCATTTT.

The chain links TRBV7-9 to TRBJ2-3; D is undetermined. V lost 1 base to trimming and J lost 8 bases, with 16 bases between them. This CDR3 is 15 amino acids long. The V gene's germline CDR1 is SEHNR and CDR2 FQNEAQ (reference sequence). CDR3 in DNA: TGTGCCAGCAGCTTAGGAGAGGTGGCCTCCGGTACGCAGTATTTT. Translated, it gives CASSLGEVASGTQYF. The full variable domain, with the rest looked up from reference TRBV7-9 and TRBJ2-3, is DTGVSQNPRHKITKRGQNVTFRCDPISEHNRLYWYRQTLGQGPEFLTYFQNEAQLEKSRLLSDRFSAERPKGSFSTLEIQRTEQGDSAMYLCASSLGEVASGTQYFGPGTRLTVL.

The chain recombines TRBV7-9 with TRBJ1-2; the D gene is possibly TRBD1 (5 bases). V lost 0 bases and J lost 2, with 10 bases in between. CDR3 size: 15 residues. Per the germline V gene, CDR1 is SEHNR and CDR2 is FQNEAQ (reference sequence). CDR3 residues: CASSLAAGLNYGYTF. CDR3 DNA sequence: TGTGCCAGCAGCTTAGCGGCAGGGCTGAACTATGGCTACACCTTC.

The chain has TRBV14 and TRBJ1-6, with TRBD1 identical over 9 bases. The CDR3 covers 18 residues. After removal of 3 bases from V and 1 base from J, the junction contained 7 bases not matched to a gene. Germline loops: CDR1 SGHDN, CDR2 FVKESK. This CDR3 reads CASSQIFDRGSYNSPLHF. The CDR3 DNA follows: TGTGCCAGCAGCCAGATCTTCGACAGGGGGTCCTATAATTCACCCCTCCACTTT. The whole variable domain, filled in from reference TRBV14 and TRBJ1-6, reads EAGVTQFPSHSVIEKGQTVTLRCDPISGHDNLYWYRRVMGKEIKFLLHFVKESKQDESGMPNNRFLAERTGGTYSTLKVQPAELEDSGVYFCASSQIFDRGSYNSPLHFGNGTRLTVT.

J is TRBJ1-3 and V is TRBV18; weak D call: TRBD1 (5 bases). CDR1 is KGHSH and CDR2 is LQKENI in the germline V gene. V gave up 3 bases and J gave up 1 base, with 7 bases separating them. The CDR3 runs 14 residues. CDR3 DNA sequence: TGTGCCAGCTCACCGGCAGGGTCTGGAAACACCATATATTTT. Translated: CASSPAGSGNTIYF.

The CDR3 region has the DNA TGTGCCAGCAGGGACAGAGCGGGGGGCTACAATGAGCAGTTCTTC. Encoded protein: CASRDRAGGYNEQFF. This chain links TRBV11-2 with TRBJ2-1; 9 bases match TRBD2. Trimming cost V 6 bases and J 3 bases; bases outside gene matches: 6. CDR3 length: 15 amino acids. Per the germline V gene, CDR1 is SGHAT and CDR2 is FQNNGV.

V usage is TRBV6-6 and J usage is TRBJ2-1, with TRBD2 matching over 11 bases. J was trimmed by 0 bases and V by 5 bases; bases with no gene match: 6. Per the germline V gene, CDR1 is MNHNY and CDR2 is SVGAGI (reference sequence). This CDR3 is built from 17 residues. The CDR3 DNA reads TGTGCCAGCAGTCGATTAGCGGGAGGGAGCTCCTACAATGAGCAGTTCTTC. As protein: CASSRLAGGSSYNEQFF.